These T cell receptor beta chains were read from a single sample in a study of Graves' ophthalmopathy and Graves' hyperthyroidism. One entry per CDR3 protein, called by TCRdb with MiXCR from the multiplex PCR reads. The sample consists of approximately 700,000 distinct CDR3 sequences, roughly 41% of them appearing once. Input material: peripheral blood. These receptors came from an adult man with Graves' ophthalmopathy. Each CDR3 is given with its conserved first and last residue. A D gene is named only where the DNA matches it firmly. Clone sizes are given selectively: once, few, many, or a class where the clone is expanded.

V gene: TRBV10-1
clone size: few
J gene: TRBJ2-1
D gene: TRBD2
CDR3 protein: CASSGLAGGPRNEQFF
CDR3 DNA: TGCGCCAGCAGTGGACTAGCGGGAGGGCCGCGCAATGAGCAGTTCTTC

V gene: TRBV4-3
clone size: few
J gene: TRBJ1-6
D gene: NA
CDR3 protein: CASSQDGDHYNSPLHF
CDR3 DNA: TGCGCCAGCAGCCAAGACGGGGACCACTATAATTCACCCCTCCACTTT

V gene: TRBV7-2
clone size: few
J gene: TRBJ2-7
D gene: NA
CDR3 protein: CASSLASGGYSYEQYF
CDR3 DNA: TGTGCCAGCAGCTTAGCGAGTGGAGGATACTCCTACGAGCAGTACTTC

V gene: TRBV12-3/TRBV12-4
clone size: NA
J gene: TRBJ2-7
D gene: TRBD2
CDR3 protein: CASTDGRVPYEQYF
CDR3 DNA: TGTGCCAGCACCGACGGGAGGGTCCCCTACGAGCAGTACTTC

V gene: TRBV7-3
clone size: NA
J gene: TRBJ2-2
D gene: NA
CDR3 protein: CASSSRALQSNTGELFF
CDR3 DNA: TGTGCCAGCAGCTCCCGCGCGTTGCAGTCGAACACCGGGGAGCTGTTTTTT

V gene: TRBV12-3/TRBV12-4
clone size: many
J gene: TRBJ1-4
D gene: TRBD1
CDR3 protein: CASSLWGQGAYEKLFF
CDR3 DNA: TGTGCCAGCAGTTTGTGGGGACAGGGGGCATATGAAAAACTGTTTTTT

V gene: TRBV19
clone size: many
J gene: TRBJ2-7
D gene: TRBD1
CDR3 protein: CASRVGTGTYEQYF
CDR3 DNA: TGTGCCAGTAGGGTGGGGACAGGGACCTACGAGCAGTACTTC

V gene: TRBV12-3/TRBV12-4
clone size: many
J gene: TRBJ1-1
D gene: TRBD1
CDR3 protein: CASSLDRADTEAFF
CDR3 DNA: TGTGCCAGCAGCTTGGACAGGGCGGACACTGAAGCTTTCTTT

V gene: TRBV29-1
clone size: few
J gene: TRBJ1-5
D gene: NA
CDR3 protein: CSVETDGEETQHF
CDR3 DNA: TGCAGCGTTGAGACAGACGGGGAAGAGACCCAGCATTTT

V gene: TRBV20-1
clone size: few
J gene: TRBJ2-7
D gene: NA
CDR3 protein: CSARDRTTEQYF
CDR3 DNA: TGCAGTGCTAGGGACAGGACTACCGAGCAGTACTTC

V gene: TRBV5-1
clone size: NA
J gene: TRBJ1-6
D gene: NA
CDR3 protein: CASSFLGGENSPLHF
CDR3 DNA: TGCGCCAGCAGCTTTCTGGGGGGGGAGAATTCACCCCTCCACTTT

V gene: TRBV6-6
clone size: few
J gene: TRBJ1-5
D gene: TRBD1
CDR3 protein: CASSYSGQGNSQPQHF
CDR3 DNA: TGTGCCAGCAGTTACTCGGGACAGGGTAATTCGCAGCCCCAGCATTTT

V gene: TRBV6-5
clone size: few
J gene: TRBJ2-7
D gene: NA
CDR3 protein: CASSDPHGRSYEQYF
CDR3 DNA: TGTGCCAGCAGTGATCCCCATGGACGTTCCTACGAGCAGTACTTC

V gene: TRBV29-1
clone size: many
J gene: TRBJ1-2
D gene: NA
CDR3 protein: CSVVGFNPGYTF
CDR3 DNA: TGCAGCGTTGTAGGGTTTAATCCAGGCTACACCTTC

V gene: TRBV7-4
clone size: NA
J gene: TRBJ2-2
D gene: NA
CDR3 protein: CASSLGSGFGGELFF
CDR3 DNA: TGTGCCAGCAGCTTAGGTTCGGGATTCGGCGGGGAGCTGTTTTTT

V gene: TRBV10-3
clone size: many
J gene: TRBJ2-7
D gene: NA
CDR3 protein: CAISVGLTYEQYF
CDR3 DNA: TGTGCCATCAGTGTAGGTCTTACCTACGAGCAGTACTTC

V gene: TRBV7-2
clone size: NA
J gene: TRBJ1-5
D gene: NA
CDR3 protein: CASRDSVSNQPQHF
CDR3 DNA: TGTGCCAGCAGGGACAGTGTTAGCAATCAGCCCCAGCATTTT

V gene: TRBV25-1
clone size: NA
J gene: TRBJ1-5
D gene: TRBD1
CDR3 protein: CASSVTGQGNQPQHF
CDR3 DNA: TGTGCCAGCAGTGTAACGGGACAGGGGAATCAGCCCCAGCATTTT

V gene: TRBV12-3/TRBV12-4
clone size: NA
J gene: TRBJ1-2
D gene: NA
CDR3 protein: CASTSGSAAGYTF
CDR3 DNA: TGTGCCAGTACCTCGGGTTCGGCGGCGGGCTACACCTTC

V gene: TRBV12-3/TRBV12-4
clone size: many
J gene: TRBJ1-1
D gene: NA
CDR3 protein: CASSARGVGTEAFF
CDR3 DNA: TGTGCCAGCAGTGCCAGGGGAGTGGGCACTGAAGCTTTCTTT